This T cell receptor (beta chain) was captured by sequencing in a study of T cells in localized non-small cell lung cancer. Study conclusions and caveats: Uninvolved adjacent lung, not tumor, had the highest T cell clonality. Across samples, adjacent lung featured a median roughly 60 of the top 100 tumor clones.

Profiling relied on immunoSEQ multiplex PCR, and the TCRdb table lists in-frame clones only, not all of them. The sample includes 40,000 to 55,000 clones, 81% of them seen just once. A remark on this clone: Antigen: not known.

This clonotype was obtained from a man aged 35-69 years with stage III lung adenocarcinoma. The sample was peripheral blood mononuclear cells, taken before any cancer treatment.

The CDR3 bases are TGCGCCAGCAGCTTATTTCCTAGCGGGGGATACTACAATGAGCAGTTCTTC. This sequence encodes CASSLFPSGGYYNEQFF. This chain uses TRBV5-1 with TRBJ2-1, with 10 nucleotides matching TRBD2. The V gene's germline CDR1 is SGHRS and CDR2 YFSETQ. There are 17 residues in the CDR3. J was trimmed by 3 bases and V by 2 bases; bases with no gene match: 8.